A single sample is the source of the 6 T cell receptor beta chains below, sequenced in a study of blood T cells in healthy people across ages. Next came a second PCR, run for about 6 to 11 cycles, which used a sample-barcoded 5' primer along with a J-beta primer mix. Each CDR3 protein is one row after TCRdb ran MiXCR on the 5' RACE reads. The table shows more than 500,000 distinct CDR3 sequences, with roughly a quarter occurring only once. This same sample was also part of a study on T cells of mothers and their children.

The sample comprised blood. The receptors shown here come from a boy aged 2 to 10 in good health.

This clonotype was picked up a small number of times. This chain joins TRBV20-1 and TRBJ2-5; D might be TRBD2 (6 bases). CDR1 is DFQATT, CDR2 SNEGSKA, per germline (reference sequence). The V gene lost 0 bases and the J gene lost 6 bases, with 11 bases spanning the gap. This CDR3 has 13 amino acids. CDR3 protein: CSARDSLAQTQYF. For the CDR3, the DNA is TGCAGTGCTAGAGATAGCCTAGCGCAGACCCAGTACTTC.

This clonotype has a single count. J is TRBJ2-1 and V is TRBV6-2 or TRBV6-3; 7 bases align to TRBD2. Germline V gene data show CDR1 as MNHEY and CDR2 as SVGEGT. Unmatched junction bases numbered 8, after V lost 1 base and J lost 5 bases. This CDR3 is built from 16 residues. As DNA, the CDR3 is TGTGCCAGCAGTTACTTACTAGCGAGGTCACACAATGAGCAGTTCTTC. Protein: CASSYLLARSHNEQFF.

This clonotype was observed a few times. The chain couples TRBV21-1 to TRBJ2-5; TRBD2, the table's D call, lacks a check against the DNA. TRBV21-1 is tagged as a pseudogene. The CDR3 sequence is 18 residues long. The CDR3 DNA is TGTGCCCGCAGCGGATCGAGACTAGCTCCTGGAAAACAAGAGACCCAGTACTTC. It codes for CARSGSRLAPGKQETQYF.

The table lists this clonotype with a few counts. One end of the junction fails to match germline, which may point to a read error. The chain links TRBV12-3 or TRBV12-4 to TRBJ1-2; 9 positions match TRBD1. The CDR3 runs to 12 residues. The CDR3 here is CASSQDTSGTGF. For the CDR3, the DNA is TGTGCCAGCAGCCAAGACACCTCCGGGACAGGGTTC.

This sequence joins TRBV7-2 and TRBJ2-1; D is unresolved. V was pared by 2 bases and J by 0 bases, with 5 bases between. The CDR3 is made up of 14 amino acids. Germline CDR1 is SGHTA and CDR2 is FQGNSA. CDR3 region: CASSLLSSYNEQFF. The CDR3, as DNA: TGTGCCAGCAGCTTACTGAGCTCCTACAATGAGCAGTTCTTC.

This clonotype was recorded a few times. The chain recombines TRBV10-3 with TRBJ2-4; 10 nucleotides align to TRBD1. This CDR3 is 18 amino acids long. Germline V gives CDR1 ENHRY, CDR2 SYGVKD. The J segment lost 2 bases and the V segment lost 6 bases, leaving 13 bases of the junction unmatched. The DNA of the CDR3 is TGTGCCATCAGCGACGGGACAGGGGACCTGACTTCCAAAAACATTCAGTACTTC. Translation gives CAISDGTGDLTSKNIQYF.